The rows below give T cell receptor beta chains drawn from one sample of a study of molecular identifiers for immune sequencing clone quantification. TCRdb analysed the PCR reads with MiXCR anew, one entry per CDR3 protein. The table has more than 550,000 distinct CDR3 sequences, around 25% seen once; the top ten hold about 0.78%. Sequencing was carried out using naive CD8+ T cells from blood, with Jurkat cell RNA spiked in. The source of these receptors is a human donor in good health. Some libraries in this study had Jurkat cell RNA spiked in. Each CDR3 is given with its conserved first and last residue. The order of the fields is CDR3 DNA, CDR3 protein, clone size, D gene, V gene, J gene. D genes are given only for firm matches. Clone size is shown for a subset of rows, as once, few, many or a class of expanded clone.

TGCCCCGTCTCCGCGGGGCTAGGGCCAGATACGCCGTATTTT,CPVSAGLGPDTPYF,NA,NA,TRBV29-1,TRBJ2-3
TGTGCCAGCAGCTTAGCCGACAGGGACTACGAGCAGTACTTC,CASSLADRDYEQYF,many,TRBD1,TRBV7-9,TRBJ2-7
TGTGCCAGCAGTAACGGGGCTCTGAACACCGGGGAGCTGTTTTTT,CASSNGALNTGELFF,few,NA,TRBV7-9,TRBJ2-2
TGTGCCAGCAGCCCCCGAGTAGCGGGAGGGAAAAACACCGGGGAGCTGTTTTTT,CASSPRVAGGKNTGELFF,once,TRBD2,TRBV7-9,TRBJ2-2
TGTGCCGGCAGCTCAAGGGTCCGGGACGGGGGTCGACCCTACGAGCAGTACTTC,CAGSSRVRDGGRPYEQYF,NA,NA,TRBV7-9,TRBJ2-7
TGTGCCAGCAGCTTGGCCCCGGCTGGCACAGATACGCAGTATTTT,CASSLAPAGTDTQYF,NA,NA,TRBV5-4,TRBJ2-3
TGTGCCAGCCTTATCCCGGGACAGGCGAAGTCAAACAATGAGCAGTTCTTC,CASLIPGQAKSNNEQFF,NA,TRBD1,TRBV6-4,TRBJ2-1
TGTGCCAGCAGCTTAGGGTTTGGCGTCGAGCAGTACTTC,CASSLGFGVEQYF,many,NA,TRBV7-9,TRBJ2-7
TGTGCCAGCCGGACTAGCGGGGTCTACGAGCAGTACTTC,CASRTSGVYEQYF,NA,TRBD2,TRBV6-5,TRBJ2-7
TGTGCCAGCAGTAGGGAGGCAGGACCCTACGAGCAGTACTTC,CASSREAGPYEQYF,NA,NA,TRBV28,TRBJ2-7
TGCGCCAGCAGCCCTGGGATGGGAGGCGGTACTTCGTACAATGAGCAGTTCTTC,CASSPGMGGGTSYNEQFF,few,NA,TRBV5-1,TRBJ2-1
TGCGCCAGCAGCTTGGGACTCTTGAAGTTCTTC,CASSLGLLKFF,many,NA,TRBV5-1,TRBJ2-1